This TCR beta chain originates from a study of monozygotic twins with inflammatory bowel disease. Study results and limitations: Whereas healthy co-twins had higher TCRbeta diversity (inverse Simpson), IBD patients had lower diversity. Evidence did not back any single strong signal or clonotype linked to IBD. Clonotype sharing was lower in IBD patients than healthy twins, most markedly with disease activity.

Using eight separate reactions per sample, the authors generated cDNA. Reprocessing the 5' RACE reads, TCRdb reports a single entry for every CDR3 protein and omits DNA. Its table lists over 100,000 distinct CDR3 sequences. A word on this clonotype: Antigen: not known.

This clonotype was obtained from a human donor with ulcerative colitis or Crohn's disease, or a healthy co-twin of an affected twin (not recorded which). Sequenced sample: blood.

The CDR3 is CASSLNTRISSGNTIYF. This chain uses TRBV11-3 with TRBJ1-3. There are 17 residues in the CDR3. Germline lookup yields CDR1 SGHNT and CDR2 YENEEA.